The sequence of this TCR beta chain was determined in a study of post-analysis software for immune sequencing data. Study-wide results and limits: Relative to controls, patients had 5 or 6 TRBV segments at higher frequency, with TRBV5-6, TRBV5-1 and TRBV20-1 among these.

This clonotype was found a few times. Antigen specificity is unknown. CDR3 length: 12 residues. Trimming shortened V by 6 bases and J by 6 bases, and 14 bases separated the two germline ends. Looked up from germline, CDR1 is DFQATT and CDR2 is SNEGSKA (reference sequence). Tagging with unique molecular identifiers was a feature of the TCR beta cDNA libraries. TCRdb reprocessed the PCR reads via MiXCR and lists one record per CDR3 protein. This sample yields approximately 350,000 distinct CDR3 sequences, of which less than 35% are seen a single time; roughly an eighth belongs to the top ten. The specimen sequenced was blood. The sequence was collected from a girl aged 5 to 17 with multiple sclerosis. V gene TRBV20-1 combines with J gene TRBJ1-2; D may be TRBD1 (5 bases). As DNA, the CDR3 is TGCAGTGCCCCGGGGGGATGGGATGGCTACACCTTC. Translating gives CSAPGGWDGYTF.